Included here is one T cell receptor beta chain sequence, with context. Its antigen remains unidentified. This specimen belongs to a study of T cells in localized non-small cell lung cancer. Study-wide points: Heterogeneity remains possible because sequencing was limited to only one tumor region. Longer overall survival was linked to higher blood T cell density. Uninvolved neighboring lung showed the greatest T cell clonality, exceeding tumor. Adjacent lung tissue had a median about 60 of the top 100 clones found in the tumor.

TCRdb's copy holds only in-frame clones and misses some; the assay was immunoSEQ multiplex PCR. The table has about 21,000 clones, approximately 85% seen once. The sequence came from a male donor older than 55 with stage II lung adenocarcinoma. This material consisted of peripheral blood mononuclear cells, taken before any cancer treatment.

The CDR3 region is CASSVAGGSTDTQYF. CDR3 nucleotide sequence: TGTGCCAGCAGCGTAGCCGGCGGTAGCACAGATACGCAGTATTTT. The V gene is TRBV9, the J gene TRBJ2-3; D call uncertain. The CDR3 runs 15 residues. Germline V gene data show CDR1 as SGDLS and CDR2 as YYNGEE. V was pared by 0 bases and J by 0 bases, with 8 bases between.